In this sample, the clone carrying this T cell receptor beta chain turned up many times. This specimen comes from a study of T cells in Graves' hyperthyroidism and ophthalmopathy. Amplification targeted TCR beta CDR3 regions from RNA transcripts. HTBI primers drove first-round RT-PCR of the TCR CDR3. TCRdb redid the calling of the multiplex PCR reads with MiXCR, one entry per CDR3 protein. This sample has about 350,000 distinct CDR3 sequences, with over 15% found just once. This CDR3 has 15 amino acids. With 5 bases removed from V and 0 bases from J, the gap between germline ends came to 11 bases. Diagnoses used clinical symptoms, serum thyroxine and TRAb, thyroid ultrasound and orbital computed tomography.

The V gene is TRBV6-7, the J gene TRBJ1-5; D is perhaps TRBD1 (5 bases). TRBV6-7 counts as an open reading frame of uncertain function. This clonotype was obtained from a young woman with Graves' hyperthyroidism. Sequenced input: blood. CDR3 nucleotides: TGTGCCAGCAGTACCGGGACGGTTAGCAATCAGCCCCAGCATTTT. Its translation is CASSTGTVSNQPQHF.